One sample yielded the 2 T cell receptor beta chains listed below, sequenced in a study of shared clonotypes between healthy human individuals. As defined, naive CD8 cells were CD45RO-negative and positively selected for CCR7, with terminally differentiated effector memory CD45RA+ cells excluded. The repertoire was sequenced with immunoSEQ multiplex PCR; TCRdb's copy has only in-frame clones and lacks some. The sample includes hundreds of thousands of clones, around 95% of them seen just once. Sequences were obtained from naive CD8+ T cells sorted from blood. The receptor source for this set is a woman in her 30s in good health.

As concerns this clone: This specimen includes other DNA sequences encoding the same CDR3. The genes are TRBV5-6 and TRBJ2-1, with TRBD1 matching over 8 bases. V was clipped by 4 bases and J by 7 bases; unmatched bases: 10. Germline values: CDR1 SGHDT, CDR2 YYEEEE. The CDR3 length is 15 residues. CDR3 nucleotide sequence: TGTGCCAGCAGCCCCGGAACAGGGGGTATTAATGAGCAGTTCTTC. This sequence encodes CASSPGTGGINEQFF.

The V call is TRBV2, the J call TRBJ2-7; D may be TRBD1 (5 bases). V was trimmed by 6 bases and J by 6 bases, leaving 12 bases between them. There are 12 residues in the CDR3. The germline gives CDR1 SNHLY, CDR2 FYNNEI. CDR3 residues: CASSPPGPEQYF. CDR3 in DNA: TGTGCCAGCAGCCCCCCAGGGCCCGAGCAGTACTTC.